The next 20 T cell receptor beta chains were all read from a single sample in a study of shared clonotypes between healthy human individuals. TCRdb keeps only in-frame clones here, not all; method: immunoSEQ multiplex PCR. Of approximately 120,000 clones listed, about 70% are singletons. Sequenced: memory CD8+ T cells sorted from blood. Subset defined: CD45RO+ cells pooled with CCR7-negative TemRA cells. The source is a woman in her twenties or thirties in good health.

The J gene is TRBJ2-7, the V gene TRBV18; D might be TRBD1 (5 bases). The length of the CDR3 is 16 residues. V shed 5 bases and J shed 2 bases, with 19 bases lying between them. The germline CDR1 and CDR2 sequences are KGHSH and LQKENI. This CDR3 reads CASSEAQEGRAYEQYF. CDR3 coding DNA: TGTGCCAGCTCAGAGGCACAGGAAGGCAGGGCCTACGAGCAGTACTTC.

This clone appeared many times. One end of the junction is discordant with germline, which a read error may explain. This rearrangement joins TRBV30 to TRBJ1-3; possibly TRBD1 for D (5 bases). The CDR3 extends over 12 amino acids. CDR1 is GTSNPN, CDR2 SVGIG, per germline (reference sequence). CDR3: CAWTVGRWGISF. DNA for the CDR3: TGTGCCTGGACGGTGGGTCGTTGGGGGATAAGCTTT.

This clone has only a few counts. CDR3: CASSRAGTVSNQPQHF. In nucleotides, the CDR3 is TGTGCCAGCAGTCGGGCCGGGACAGTTAGCAATCAGCCCCAGCATTTT. V is TRBV2 and J is TRBJ1-5; 7 bases are shared with TRBD1. CDR1 is SNHLY, CDR2 FYNNEI, per germline. The CDR3 is 16 residues long. Losses at the gene ends were 5 bases for V and 0 bases for J; bases not matched to a gene: 7.

The CDR3 region has the DNA TGTGCCAGCAGTTTCCTCGGGACAGGTCGGAACTACGAGCAGTACTTC. It translates to CASSFLGTGRNYEQYF. The rearrangement joins TRBV28 to TRBJ2-7; 8 bases match TRBD1. The CDR3 runs 16 residues. Germline CDR1 MDHEN, CDR2 SYDVKM. With V trimmed by 3 bases and J by 3 bases, 10 bases remained unmatched.

The chain joins TRBV10-2 to TRBJ2-3; tentative D call: TRBD1 (5 bases). Trimming cost V 10 bases and J 4 bases, with 12 bases left between them. The CDR3 has 12 amino acids. CDR1 is WSHSY and CDR2 is SAAADI in the germline V gene. CDR3 sequence (DNA): TGCGCCACCAAAAGGGGTGCAGATACGCAGTATTTT. It yields the protein CATKRGADTQYF.

This clone was picked up one time. The chain couples TRBV19 to TRBJ2-4; D not certain. The CDR3 is 13 residues long. Germline V CDR1 and CDR2: LNHDA, SQIVND (reference sequence). CDR3 DNA sequence: TGTGCTACCACCGCCAGACGCTCGAACATTCAGTACTTC. This encodes CATTARRSNIQYF.

The rearrangement joins TRBV27 to TRBJ2-5; 7 bases align to TRBD2. The CDR3 has 16 amino acids. J lost 1 base, V lost 3 bases, and 8 bases had no gene match. Looked up from germline, CDR1 is MNHEY and CDR2 is SMNVEV (reference sequence). The CDR3 spells CASSFWPAGPQETQYF. The CDR3 DNA sequence: TGTGCCAGCAGTTTTTGGCCAGCGGGACCCCAAGAGACCCAGTACTTC.

V is TRBV7-2 and J is TRBJ2-1; 8 bases map to TRBD2. The CDR3 extends over 18 amino acids. Germline-derived CDR1 and CDR2 are SGHTA and FQGNSA. Losses at the gene ends were 3 bases for V and 1 base for J; bases not matched to a gene: 11. In DNA, the CDR3 is TGTGCCAGCAGCTTCTCCGCGGGAGGTATAGGGTCCTACAATGAGCAGTTCTTC. This translates into CASSFSAGGIGSYNEQFF.

This clone was seen more than once but under ten times. This chain links TRBV7-9 with TRBJ1-1; D call uncertain. The length of the CDR3 is 15 residues. The germline V and J ends were trimmed by 0 bases and 4 bases, with 12 bases remaining between them. Germline lookup yields CDR1 SEHNR and CDR2 FQNEAQ (reference sequence). CDR3 region: CASSLASLGSTEAFF. CDR3 DNA: TGTGCCAGCAGCTTAGCGTCTTTGGGTTCCACTGAAGCTTTCTTT.

This chain links TRBV7-8 with TRBJ1-1, with TRBD1 matching over 10 bases. Germline-derived CDR1 and CDR2 are SGHVS and FQNEAQ. The CDR3 has 16 amino acids. J gave up 6 bases and V 5 bases, and 12 bases lay outside the gene matches. The CDR3 sequence is CASSRLPGTGAAEAFF. The CDR3 DNA is TGTGCCAGCAGCCGATTACCGGGGACAGGGGCGGCTGAAGCTTTCTTT. Together with reference TRBV7-8 and TRBJ1-1, the CDR3 gives the full variable domain: GAGVSQSPRYKVAKRGQDVALRCDPISGHVSLFWYQQALGQGPEFLTYFQNEAQLDKSGLPSDRFFAERPEGSVSTLKIQRTQQEDSAVYLCASSRLPGTGAAEAFFGQGTRLTVV.

The chain employs TRBV25-1 and TRBJ2-4; 9 bases are a match to TRBD1. The CDR3 consists of 17 residues. Germline lookup yields CDR1 MGHDK and CDR2 SYGVNS. V was pared by 8 bases and J by 0 bases, with 11 bases of the junction left unmatched. CDR3 residues: CASPTGTGILAKNIQYF. CDR3 DNA: TGTGCCAGCCCTACCGGGACAGGGATTCTAGCCAAAAACATTCAGTACTTC.

This clone has more than one count but fewer than ten. The chain is built from TRBV13 and TRBJ2-7; D is undetermined. Germline V CDR1 and CDR2: PRHDT, FYEKMQ (reference sequence). The CDR3 has 15 residues. Trimming took 1 base from V and 2 from J, leaving 12 bases between them. CDR3 amino acids: CASSLAASHPYEQYF. The CDR3 DNA follows: TGTGCCAGCAGCTTAGCGGCTTCACACCCCTACGAGCAGTACTTC. Combining the CDR3 with reference TRBV13 and TRBJ2-7 gives the whole variable domain AAGVIQSPRHLIKEKRETATLKCYPIPRHDTVYWYQQGPGQDPQFLISFYEKMQSDKGSIPDRFSAQQFSDYHSELNMSSLELGDSALYFCASSLAASHPYEQYFGPGTRLTVT.

The chain uses TRBV6-1 and TRBJ2-5; the match to TRBD1 covers 8 bases. V dropped 3 bases and J dropped 5; count of bases not matched to a gene: 8. This CDR3 has 15 amino acids. Germline V gene lookup returns CDR1 MNHNS and CDR2 SASEGT. CDR3 protein: CASSEWQGATETQYF. CDR3 DNA: TGTGCCAGCAGTGAGTGGCAGGGGGCCACGGAGACCCAGTACTTC.

As concerns this clone: This sequence may be a read error, since a much larger clone differs from it by one base. This rearrangement joins TRBV7-9 to TRBJ2-7, with D unresolved. Between the trimmed V and J ends, which lost 5 bases and 0 bases, there was a span of 5 bases. CDR3 size: 12 residues. Germline V lookup: CDR1 SEHNR, CDR2 FQNEAQ (reference sequence). DNA of the CDR3: TGTGCCAGCAGCACCAGCTCCTACGAGCAGTACTTC. Translating gives CASSTSSYEQYF.

In this sample, this clone turned up many times. This rearrangement joins TRBV18 to TRBJ2-6, with D possibly called TRBD1 or TRBD2 (7 bases each). With 3 bases removed from V and 3 bases from J, the gap between germline ends came to 18 bases. The CDR3 contains 18 residues. The V gene's germline CDR1 is KGHSH and CDR2 LQKENI. As DNA, the CDR3 is TGTGCCAGCTCACCCAGACAGGGCTCGGGAGGTGGGGCCAACGTCCTGACTTTC. This codes for CASSPRQGSGGGANVLTF. The whole variable domain, filled in from reference TRBV18 and TRBJ2-6, reads NAGVMQNPRHLVRRRGQEARLRCSPMKGHSHVYWYRQLPEEGLKFMVYLQKENIIDESGMPKERFSAEFPKEGPSILRIQQVVRGDSAAYFCASSPRQGSGGGANVLTFGAGSRLTVL.

The chain couples TRBV5-4 to TRBJ2-7; D uncertain. The ends were cut back, 4 bases at V and 3 bases at J, with 14 bases in the middle. This CDR3 is 14 amino acids long. Germline loops: CDR1 SGHNT, CDR2 YYREEE (reference sequence). The CDR3 loop reads CASSPGWGNYEQYF. The CDR3 nucleotides read TGTGCCAGCAGCCCTGGGTGGGGAAACTACGAGCAGTACTTC.

V is TRBV28 and J is TRBJ2-7; no reliable D call. CDR1 and CDR2 from the germline V gene are MDHEN and SYDVKM. This CDR3 contains 9 residues. V lost 2 bases, J lost 7 bases, and 0 bases lay in between. Written as DNA, the CDR3 is TGTGCCAGCAGTTTAGAGCAGTACTTC. Translated, it gives CASSLEQYF.

This chain connects TRBV10-3 to TRBJ1-2, with D tentatively TRBD1 (5 bases). Germline lookup yields CDR1 ENHRY and CDR2 SYGVKD. V lost 2 bases to trimming and J lost 5 bases, with 9 bases between them. The CDR3 has 13 amino acids. CDR3 loop: CAISEGQGYGYTF. The CDR3 DNA is TGTGCCATCAGTGAGGGCCAGGGTTATGGCTACACCTTC.

The chain uses TRBV5-1 and TRBJ2-7, with a weak D call TRBD2 (6 bases). The CDR3 covers 15 residues. Germline CDR1 SGHRS, CDR2 YFSETQ. V lost 0 bases to trimming and J lost 2 bases, with 12 bases between them. CDR3 sequence reads: CASSLAGLPTYEQYF. The CDR3 DNA follows: TGCGCCAGCAGCTTGGCTGGACTACCTACCTACGAGCAGTACTTC. The whole variable domain, filled in from reference TRBV5-1 and TRBJ2-7, reads KAGVTQTPRYLIKTRGQQVTLSCSPISGHRSVSWYQQTPGQGLQFLFEYFSETQRNKGNFPGRFSGRQFSNSRSEMNVSTLELGDSALYLCASSLAGLPTYEQYFGPGTRLTVT.

This clone was observed a few times. The rearrangement joins TRBV4-2 to TRBJ1-1; D ambiguous. The V gene lost 5 bases and the J gene lost 1 base, with 8 bases spanning the gap. This CDR3 region has 13 residues. Germline V gene data show CDR1 as LGHNA and CDR2 as YNFKEQ. CDR3 loop: CASSLTSNTEAFF. The CDR3 DNA sequence: TGTGCCAGCAGCTTAACATCGAACACTGAAGCTTTCTTT.